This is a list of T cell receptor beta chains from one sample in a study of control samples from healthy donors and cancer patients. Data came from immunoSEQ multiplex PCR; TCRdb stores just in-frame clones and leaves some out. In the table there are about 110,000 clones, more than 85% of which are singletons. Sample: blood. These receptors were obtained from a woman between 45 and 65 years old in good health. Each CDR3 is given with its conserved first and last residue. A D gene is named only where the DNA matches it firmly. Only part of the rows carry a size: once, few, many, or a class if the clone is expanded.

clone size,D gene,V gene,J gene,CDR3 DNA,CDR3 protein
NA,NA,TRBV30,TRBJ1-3,NA,CAWSFGEGISGNTIYF
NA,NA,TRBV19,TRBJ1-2,TGTGCCAGCCTTCGGGGGAATTATGGCTACACCTTC,CASLRGNYGYTF
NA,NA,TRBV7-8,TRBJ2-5,TGTGCCAGCAGCTTAGCGAGGCTTCTCAACCAAGAGACCCAGTACTTC,CASSLARLLNQETQYF
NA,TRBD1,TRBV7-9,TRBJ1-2,TGTGCCAGCAGCGTAAACGGACAGGGTGAGGGTGGCTACACCTTC,CASSVNGQGEGGYTF
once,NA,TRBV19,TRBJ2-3,TGTGCCAGTAGTATAGTCCCGGTAATAAGCACAGATACGCAGTATTTT,CASSIVPVISTDTQYF
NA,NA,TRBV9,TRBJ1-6,TGTGCCAGCAGCGTAGGGGGGGCTAATAATTCACCCCTCCACTTT,CASSVGGANNSPLHF
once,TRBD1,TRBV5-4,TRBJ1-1,TGTGCCAGCAGCTTGACGGGACAGGCCCTCACTGAAGCTTTCTTT,CASSLTGQALTEAFF
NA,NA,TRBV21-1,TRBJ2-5,TGTGCCAGCAGCACAGGACACCGCCAAGAGACCCAGTACTTC,CASSTGHRQETQYF
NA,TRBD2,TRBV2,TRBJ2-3,TGTGCCAGCTTCGATGCACTAGCGGGAGTGGGGCAGTATTTT,CASFDALAGVGQYF
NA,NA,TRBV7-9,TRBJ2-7,TGTGCCAGCAGCTTATCCTTTACAGAGGACTTGGGGGAGCAGTACTTC,CASSLSFTEDLGEQYF
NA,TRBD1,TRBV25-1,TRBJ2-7,TGTGCCAGCAGTGATCCGGGACAGGGTAGCTCCTACGAGCAGTACTTC,CASSDPGQGSSYEQYF
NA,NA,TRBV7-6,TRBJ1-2,TGTGCCAGCAGCTTAGAAATAGCAGGTGGCTACACCTTC,CASSLEIAGGYTF
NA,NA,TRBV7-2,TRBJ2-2,TGTGCCAGCAGGCCGGACTCCAGGGGCGGGGAGCTGTTTTTT,CASRPDSRGGELFF
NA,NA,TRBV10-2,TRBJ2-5,TGCGCCAGCAGTCACCTTGGAGGGCAAGAGACCCAGTACTTC,CASSHLGGQETQYF
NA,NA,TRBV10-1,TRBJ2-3,TGCGCCAGCAGTGAGTCAGGGTCAGATACGCAGTATTTT,CASSESGSDTQYF
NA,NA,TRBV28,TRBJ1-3,TGTGCCAGCAGTAGCGACACGGGGAGCCCCTCTGGAAACACCATATATTTT,CASSSDTGSPSGNTIYF
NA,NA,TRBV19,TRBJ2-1,TGTGCCAGTGGGGGGCTGGCGGGCACCTACAATGAGCAGTTCTTC,CASGGLAGTYNEQFF
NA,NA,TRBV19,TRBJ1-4,TGTGCCAGTAGTATAGCTTTCGGGGGGCTTGGGTATGCAACTAATGAAAAACTGTTTTTT,CASSIAFGGLGYATNEKLFF
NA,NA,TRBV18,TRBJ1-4,TGTGCCAGCTCACCGTCCGCGACCCCTAATGAAAAACTGTTTTTT,CASSPSATPNEKLFF
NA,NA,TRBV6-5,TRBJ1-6,TGTGCCAGCAGTTACTCAACCGCCAATAATTCACCCCTCCACTTT,CASSYSTANNSPLHF
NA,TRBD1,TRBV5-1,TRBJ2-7,TGCGCCAGCAGCTTGGACAGGGGGCCGACCTACGAGCAGTACTTC,CASSLDRGPTYEQYF
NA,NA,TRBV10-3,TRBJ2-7,TGTGCCATCAGGGGGACATCCGAGCAGTACTTC,CAIRGTSEQYF
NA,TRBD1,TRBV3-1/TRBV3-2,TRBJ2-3,TGTGCCAGCAGCCGTAGGGCAGGGGGTGCCACAGATACGCAGTATTTT,CASSRRAGGATDTQYF
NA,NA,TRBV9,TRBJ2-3,TGTGCCAGCAGCTCTTCCCTTCCGGGAGCGGATACGCAGTATTTT,CASSSSLPGADTQYF
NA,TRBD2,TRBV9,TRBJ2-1,TGTGCCAGCAGGGTTAGCGGGGGGGCAGGGGAGCAGTTCTTC,CASRVSGGAGEQFF
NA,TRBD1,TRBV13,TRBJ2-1,TGTGCCAGCACATTTCAGGCGACAGGGCTCTACAATGAGCAGTTCTTC,CASTFQATGLYNEQFF
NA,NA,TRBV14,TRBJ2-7,TGTGCCAGCAGCCAGTTTTGGGACGAGCAGTACTTC,CASSQFWDEQYF
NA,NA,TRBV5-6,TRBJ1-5,TGTGCCAGCAGCCAACAGGGCCCTCTAGAAGCGGCCCAGCATTTT,CASSQQGPLEAAQHF
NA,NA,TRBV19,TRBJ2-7,TGTGCCAGTAGTATGAATGGGGGCTACGAGCAGTACTTC,CASSMNGGYEQYF
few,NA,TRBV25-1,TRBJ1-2,TGTGCCAGCGGTGTGGGGGCAGACGGCTACACCTTC,CASGVGADGYTF
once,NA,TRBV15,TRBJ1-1,TGTGCCACCAGCAGAGATACCGAAGCTTTCTTT,CATSRDTEAFF
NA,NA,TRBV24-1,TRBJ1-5,TGTGCCACCAGTGATCCAGGGCAGCCCCAGCATTTT,CATSDPGQPQHF
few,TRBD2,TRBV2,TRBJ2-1,TGTGCCAGCACGAGCGGTTTCGGGGGGGTTTACAATGAGCAGTTCTTC,CASTSGFGGVYNEQFF
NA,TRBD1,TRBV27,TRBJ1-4,TGTGCCAGCAGTTTATCCGGGACAGGATCAAATGAAAAACTGTTTTTT,CASSLSGTGSNEKLFF
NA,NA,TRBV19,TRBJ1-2,TGTGCCAGTAGTGCGTACAACTATGGCTACACCTTC,CASSAYNYGYTF
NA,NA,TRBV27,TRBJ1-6,TGTGCCAGCAGTTTATATTGGGGGGCTGATTCACCCCTCCACTTT,CASSLYWGADSPLHF
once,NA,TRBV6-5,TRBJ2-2,TGTGCCAGCGATCGACGGCGAAACACCGGGGAGCTGTTTTTT,CASDRRRNTGELFF
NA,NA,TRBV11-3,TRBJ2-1,TGTGCCAGCAGTACAGGGACTCCTGGTCCCTACAATGAGCAGTTCTTC,CASSTGTPGPYNEQFF
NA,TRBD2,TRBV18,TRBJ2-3,TGTGCCAGCTCCCCCCGGTTAAGCGGGGGCCCAGATACGCAGTATTTT,CASSPRLSGGPDTQYF
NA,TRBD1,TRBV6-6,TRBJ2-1,TGTGCCAGCAGTTACGCGGACAGGGTTGAGCAGTTCTTC,CASSYADRVEQFF
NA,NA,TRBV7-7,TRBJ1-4,TGTGCCAGCAGCTTAGACCGACCCTCAGGGGTCCTCAATGAAAAACTGTTTTTT,CASSLDRPSGVLNEKLFF
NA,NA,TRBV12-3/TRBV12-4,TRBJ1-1,TGTGCCAGCAGTTTTCGGGGCACTGAAGCTTTCTTT,CASSFRGTEAFF
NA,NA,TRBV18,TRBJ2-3,TGTGCCAGCTCAAGTGGCACAGATACGCAGTATTTT,CASSSGTDTQYF
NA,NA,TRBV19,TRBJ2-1,TGTGCCAGTAGTCCGGACGGCGATTACAATGAGCAGTTCTTC,CASSPDGDYNEQFF
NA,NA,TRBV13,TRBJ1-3,TGTGCCTCCCAAGGGGAGGCGATGGGAAACACCATATATTTT,CASQGEAMGNTIYF
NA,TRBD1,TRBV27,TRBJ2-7,TGTGCCAGCAGCCGACAGGGGACCTACGAGCAGTACTTC,CASSRQGTYEQYF
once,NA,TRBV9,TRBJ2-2,TGTGCCAGCAGCGCCACTCTTTATGGGGACACCGGGGAGCTGTTTTTT,CASSATLYGDTGELFF
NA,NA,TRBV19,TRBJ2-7,TGTGCCAGTAGTATTAGCCCGGCGCGCTCCTACGAGCAGTACTTC,CASSISPARSYEQYF
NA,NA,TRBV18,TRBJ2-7,TGTGCCAGCTCACCAAGAAGGGGACAAAGCTACGAGCAGTACTTC,CASSPRRGQSYEQYF
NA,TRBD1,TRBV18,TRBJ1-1,TGTGCCAGCTCACCAGGACAGGGGAAAAACACTGAAGCTTTCTTT,CASSPGQGKNTEAFF
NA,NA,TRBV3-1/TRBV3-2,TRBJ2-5,TGTGCCAGCAGAGGCCGGGCTTTGTACCAAGAGACCCAGTACTTC,CASRGRALYQETQYF
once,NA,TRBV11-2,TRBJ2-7,TGTGCCAGCGCGGGACAGAACTCCTACGAGCAGTACTTC,CASAGQNSYEQYF
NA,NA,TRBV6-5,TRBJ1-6,TGTGCCAGCACACCCGGCGGGGTTTATTCACCCCTCCACTTT,CASTPGGVYSPLHF
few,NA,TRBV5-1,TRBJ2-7,TGCGCCAGCAGCTTAGGAGGGACCACTGATCTGTACTTC,CASSLGGTTDLYF
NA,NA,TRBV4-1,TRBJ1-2,TGCGCCAGCAGCCAAGAACCGGGACTCTATGGCTACACCTTC,CASSQEPGLYGYTF
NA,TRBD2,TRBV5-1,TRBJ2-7,TGCGCCAGCAGCTGGGGGACTAGCGGTTCCTACGAGCAGTACTTC,CASSWGTSGSYEQYF
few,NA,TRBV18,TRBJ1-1,TGTGCCAGCTCACCAGGACTGAGTAACACTGAAGCTTTCTTT,CASSPGLSNTEAFF
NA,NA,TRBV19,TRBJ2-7,TGTGCCAGTAGTATAGTTATGGACGGCTACGAGCAGTACTTC,CASSIVMDGYEQYF
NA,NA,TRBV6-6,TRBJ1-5,TGTGCCAGCAGAATTAACGGGCAGGGGAATCAGCCCCAGCATTTT,CASRINGQGNQPQHF
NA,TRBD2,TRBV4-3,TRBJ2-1,TGCGCCAGCAGCCAAGGTTGGGAACCGGGACTAGCGGGAAACTCCTACAATGAGCAGTTCTTC,CASSQGWEPGLAGNSYNEQFF